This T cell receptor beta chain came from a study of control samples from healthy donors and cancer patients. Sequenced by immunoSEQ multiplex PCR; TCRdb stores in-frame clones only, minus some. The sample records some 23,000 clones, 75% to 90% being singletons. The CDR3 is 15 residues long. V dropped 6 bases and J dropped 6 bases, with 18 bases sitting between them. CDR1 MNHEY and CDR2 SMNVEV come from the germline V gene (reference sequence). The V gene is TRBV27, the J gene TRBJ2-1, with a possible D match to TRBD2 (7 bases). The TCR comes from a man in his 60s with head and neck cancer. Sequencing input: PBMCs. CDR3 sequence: CASSPRLGGPNEQFF. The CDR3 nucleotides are TGTGCCAGCAGCCCCCGGTTGGGGGGGCCCAATGAGCAGTTCTTC.